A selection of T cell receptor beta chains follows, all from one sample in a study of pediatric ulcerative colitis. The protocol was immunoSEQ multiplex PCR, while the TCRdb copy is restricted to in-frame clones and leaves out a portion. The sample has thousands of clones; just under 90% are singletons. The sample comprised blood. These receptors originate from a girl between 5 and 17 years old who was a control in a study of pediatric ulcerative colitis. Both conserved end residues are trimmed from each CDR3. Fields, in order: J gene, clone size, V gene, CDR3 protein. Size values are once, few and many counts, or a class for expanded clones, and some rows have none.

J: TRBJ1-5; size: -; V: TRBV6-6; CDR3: ASSYQTGGDQPQH
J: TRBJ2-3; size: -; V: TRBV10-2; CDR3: ASKLTGTGGADTQY
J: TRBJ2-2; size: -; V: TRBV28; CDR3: ASSFRQTSNTGELF
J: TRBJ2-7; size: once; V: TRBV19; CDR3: APGSSYEQY
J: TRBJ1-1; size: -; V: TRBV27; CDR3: ASSFWGPGTEAF
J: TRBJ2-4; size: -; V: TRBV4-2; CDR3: ASSQDRAKNIQY
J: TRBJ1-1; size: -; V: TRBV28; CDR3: ASCTGGQGAAEAF
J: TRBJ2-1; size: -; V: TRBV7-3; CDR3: ASSLPGNEQF
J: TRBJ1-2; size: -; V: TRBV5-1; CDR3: ASNLRTANYGYT
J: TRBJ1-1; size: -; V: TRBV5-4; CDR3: ASSLGRGPSPNTEAF